This TCR beta chain stems from a study of cytomegalovirus exposure and HLA in healthy donors. Study-level background: Tens of millions of unique TCR sequences came from HLA-typed donors in an early release.

Comment on this clone: Its antigen remains unknown.

Donors sampled were nominally healthy, though unrecorded immune exposures were likely. Study findings and constraints: A prior analysis recorded that most TCR beta V segments were productive about 87% or about 30% of the time. The records held CMV serostatus as the only immune exposure information.

Amplification used 60 Vbeta primers and 13 Jbeta primers. Profiled with immunoSEQ multiplex PCR; TCRdb holds only in-frame clones, not every one. The data contain around 94,000 clones, 77% of them singletons. Per germline, CDR1 SGHAT and CDR2 FQDESV (reference sequence). The CDR3 covers 13 residues. Between the trimmed V and J ends, which lost 1 base and 4 bases, there was a span of 7 bases. This receptor was taken from a woman in her 40s in good health and CMV-seronegative. Sequencing was performed on PBMCs. The V call is TRBV11-1, the J call TRBJ1-1; no definite D call. CDR3 sequence reads: CASSLGAGTEAFF. DNA for the CDR3: TGTGCCAGCAGCTTAGGGGCAGGCACTGAAGCTTTCTTT.